The entry that follows covers one T cell receptor beta chain sequence. As yet, its antigen is unknown. One junction end disagrees with the germline gene, perhaps due to a read error. The CDR3 is 13 amino acids. Germline V gives CDR1 SSHAT, CDR2 FNYEAQ (reference sequence). The sample comes from a study of early T cells in non-severe SARS-CoV-2 infection. Study-level information: With bulk RNA from unsorted whole blood as input, sequencing yielded unpaired chains.

Study-level results: CD4 and private specificities were missed by VDJdb matching, which favored anti-spike CD8 responses.

Unique molecular identifier tags were affixed to discrete cDNA molecules. TCRdb re-analysed the 5' RACE reads in MiXCR, keeping a single row per CDR3 protein. The repertoire consists of about 30,000 distinct CDR3 sequences, with about 4.3% occurring once and the leading ten covering around 6%. Specimen: whole blood, collected at baseline. This chain uses TRBV7-7 with TRBJ2-5; D is unresolved. The sequence derives from an adult who was a healthcare worker with PCR-confirmed SARS-CoV-2 infection or an uninfected control (not recorded which). CDR3 amino acids: CASSSPGSETQYF. Written as DNA, the CDR3 is TGTGCTAGCAGCTCCCCGGGTTCCGAGACCCAGTACTTC.